Listed below are T cell receptor beta chains from one sample, sequenced in a study of neurological immune-mediated disorders. TCRdb reprocessed the 5' RACE reads with MiXCR, giving one entry per CDR3 protein. The table lists over 11,000 distinct CDR3 sequences, 8.5% to 12% of them singletons. Sequencing was performed on PBMCs. The source of these receptors is a woman in her thirties or forties in good health. Both conserved end residues are part of each CDR3. D genes are given only for firm matches. Not all rows give a size; the values are once, few, many and, for expanded clones, a class.

>TRBJ2-7|NA|TRBV5-1|NA
TGCGCCAGCAGCTCTTATAGCGGAGGCTCCTACGAGCAGTACTTC
CASSSYSGGSYEQYF
>TRBJ2-2|NA|TRBV6-6|NA
TGTGCCAGCAGCTATCCAAGTAAAGCCGGGGAGCTGTTTTTT
CASSYPSKAGELFF
>TRBJ2-7|NA|TRBV5-1|many
TGCGCCAGCAGCTTGGAACTAGTCCCCTACGAGCAGTACTTC
CASSLELVPYEQYF
>TRBJ1-1|NA|TRBV12-3/TRBV12-4|medium-sized
TGTGCCAGCAGTTTCGAGGTGAGGAATGAAGCTTTCTTT
CASSFEVRNEAFF
>TRBJ1-6|NA|TRBV7-9|many
TGTGCCAGCAGCCTAGGGGAATCACCCCTCCACTTT
CASSLGESPLHF
>TRBJ1-1|NA|TRBV29-1|medium-sized
TGCAGCGTTGATGATGGGAACACTGAAGCTTTCTTT
CSVDDGNTEAFF
>TRBJ2-1|TRBD1|TRBV10-3|many
TGTGCCATCAGTGGGCAGAATGACAGGGGCGGGAATGAGCAGTTCTTC
CAISGQNDRGGNEQFF
>TRBJ2-2|TRBD1|TRBV7-6|many
TGTGCCAGCAGCTCATACAGGGGGCGGGACACCGGGGAGCTGTTTTTT
CASSSYRGRDTGELFF
>TRBJ2-5|NA|TRBV20-1|many
TGCAGTGCTACCCGGGGGGCTACGACCCAGTACTTC
CSATRGATTQYF
>TRBJ2-3|NA|TRBV15|many
TGTGCCACCAGCAGGGACACAGATACGCAGTATTTT
CATSRDTDTQYF
>TRBJ2-7|TRBD1|TRBV5-1|many
TGCGCCAGCAGCCCTTACGGACAGGGTAGCTCCTACGAGCAGTACTTC
CASSPYGQGSSYEQYF
>TRBJ2-3|TRBD2|TRBV20-1|many
TGCAGTGCTAGAGACCCTAGCGGGGGTAGCACAGATACGCAGTATTTT
CSARDPSGGSTDTQYF
>TRBJ2-1|TRBD2|TRBV20-1|many
TGCAGTGCTCGTAGCACTAGCGGGAGGGACGAGCAGTTCTTC
CSARSTSGRDEQFF
>TRBJ1-1|TRBD1|TRBV4-1|many
TGCGCCAGCAGCCACTTACAGGGGGGGAGCACTGAAGCTTTCTTT
CASSHLQGGSTEAFF
>TRBJ1-1|NA|TRBV16|many
TGTGCCAGCAGCCAATCGCGACGCTCTACTGAAGCTTTCTTT
CASSQSRRSTEAFF
>TRBJ2-5|NA|TRBV28|many
TGTGCCACAACCCGACCCGGGCCCCATGAGACCCAGTACTTC
CATTRPGPHETQYF
>TRBJ2-7|NA|TRBV5-1|many
TGCGCCAGCACCGAGAGGCCCCTTCAGAGGGGCAAGCAGTACTTC
CASTERPLQRGKQYF
>TRBJ2-7|TRBD2|TRBV27|many
TGTGCCAGCAAGACTAGCGGGACGCACGAGCAGTACTTC
CASKTSGTHEQYF
>TRBJ1-1|NA|TRBV3-1|many
TGTGCCAGCAGCCCATTAGCACGGACTGAAGCTTTCTTT
CASSPLARTEAFF
>TRBJ2-5|TRBD2|TRBV5-1|many
TGCGCCAGCAGCCCGGGACTACTAATTCAAGAGACCCAGTACTTC
CASSPGLLIQETQYF
>TRBJ2-3|NA|TRBV4-1|medium-sized
TGCGCCAGCAGCCAAGAAGGGGGTTCCACAGATACGCAGTATTTT
CASSQEGGSTDTQYF
>TRBJ1-5|NA|TRBV10-3|many
TGTGCCATCAGGACCGGGGAGGGCCAGCCCCAGCATTTT
CAIRTGEGQPQHF
>TRBJ1-1|NA|TRBV5-1|many
TGCGCCAGCAGCCCAGGGAATTTCGGTTGGACTGAAGCTTTCTTT
CASSPGNFGWTEAFF
>TRBJ2-2|NA|TRBV18|many
TGTGCCAGCTCACCACAGACCGGGGAGCTGTTTTTT
CASSPQTGELFF
>TRBJ2-1|TRBD2|TRBV5-4|NA
TGTGCCAGCAGCTACGGGATTGGGACTAGCGGAATTAGCTCCTACAATGAGCAGTTCTTC
CASSYGIGTSGISSYNEQFF
>TRBJ1-5|NA|TRBV4-1|medium-sized
TGCGCCAGCAGCCAAGTCAATAGCAATCAGCCCCAGCATTTT
CASSQVNSNQPQHF
>TRBJ2-7|NA|TRBV12-3/TRBV12-4|many
TGTGCCAGCAGTTTCAGCCACTCCTACGAGCAGTACTTC
CASSFSHSYEQYF
>TRBJ2-7|TRBD1|TRBV3-1|many
TGTGCCAGCAGCCTGGGACAGAGCCTAGGGGAGCAGTACTTC
CASSLGQSLGEQYF
>TRBJ2-1|TRBD1|TRBV9|many
TGTGCCAGCAGCCAGGGGGACAGCAGCAATGAGCAGTTCTTC
CASSQGDSSNEQFF
>TRBJ2-5|TRBD2|TRBV20-1|many
TGCAGTGCCACAGGACTAGCGGGGGGTCGCCTCCAAGAGACCCAGTACTTC
CSATGLAGGRLQETQYF
>TRBJ2-1|NA|TRBV19|many
TGTGCCAGCCACCTCGGGGCCTCCACGGGGGAGCAGTTCTTC
CASHLGASTGEQFF
>TRBJ2-1|NA|TRBV7-9|many
TGTGCCAGCAGCCCCAAAAGGGAGCAGTTCTTC
CASSPKREQFF
>TRBJ1-4|TRBD1|TRBV4-2|medium-sized
TGTGCCAGCAGCCAAGATAACAGGGGGAACACTAATGAAAAACTGTTTTTT
CASSQDNRGNTNEKLFF
>TRBJ1-2|NA|TRBV5-6|many
TGTGCCAGCAGTACTCCCCGAGGGCGCCACTCTTATGGCTACACCTTC
CASSTPRGRHSYGYTF
>TRBJ2-5|TRBD1|TRBV5-1|many
TGCGCCAGCAGCCGGGACAGTTCCCAAGAGACCCAGTACTTC
CASSRDSSQETQYF
>TRBJ1-1|NA|TRBV7-7|many
TGTGCCAGCAGCTTTTCTAAGAACACTGAAGCTTTCTTT
CASSFSKNTEAFF
>TRBJ2-1|NA|TRBV6-1|many
TGTGCCAGCACGTTGTCTTATTACAATGAGCAGTTCTTC
CASTLSYYNEQFF